The 17 T cell receptor beta chains below were found in one sample sequenced in a study of cytomegalovirus exposure and HLA in healthy donors. Primers for the PCR totalled 60 Vbeta and 13 Jbeta. Data came from immunoSEQ multiplex PCR; TCRdb stores just in-frame clones and leaves some out. The repertoire holds 60,000 to 70,000 clones, approximately 70% seen once, with 17% in the top ten. Sample: PBMCs. All receptors derive from a man aged 35 to 55 in good health and CMV-seropositive.

The J gene is TRBJ2-4, the V gene TRBV19, with D tentatively TRBD1 (6 bases). CDR1 is LNHDA, CDR2 SQIVND, per germline (reference sequence). Trimming removed 1 base from V and 3 bases from J, with 13 bases in between. This CDR3 region has 16 residues. CDR3: CASSIVAGAVKNIQYF. The CDR3 DNA follows: TGTGCCAGTAGTATAGTTGCAGGGGCGGTCAAAAACATTCAGTACTTC. Full variable domain (remainder filled in from reference TRBV19 and TRBJ2-4): DGGITQSPKYLFRKEGQNVTLSCEQNLNHDAMYWYRQDPGQGLRLIYYSQIVNDFQKGDIAEGYSVSREKKESFPLTVTSAQKNPTAFYLCASSIVAGAVKNIQYFGAGTRLSVL.

The V call is TRBV27, the J call TRBJ1-4; D is undetermined. The CDR3 loop spans 13 amino acids. V was shortened by 0 bases and J by 12 bases, with 11 bases between the two germline ends. The germline CDR1 and CDR2 sequences are MNHEY and SMNVEV (reference sequence). CDR3 in amino acids: CASSLSAGRELFF. The CDR3 coding sequence is TGTGCCAGCAGTTTATCGGCAGGTCGAGAACTGTTTTTT.

V is TRBV2 and J is TRBJ2-5; D is possibly TRBD1 (6 bases). The CDR3 extends over 15 amino acids. Germline V lookup: CDR1 SNHLY, CDR2 FYNNEI. V was pared by 0 bases and J by 4 bases, with 12 bases between. DNA of the CDR3: TGTGCCAGCAGTGAAGCAACAGGGTGGGGAGAGACCCAGTACTTC. It yields the protein CASSEATGWGETQYF.

About this clone: Germline is not matched at one junction end, which may reflect a read error. The J gene is TRBJ2-5, the V gene TRBV5-4; 8 bases are a match to TRBD1. Germline CDR1 is SGHNT and CDR2 is YYREEE (reference sequence). This CDR3 contains 14 residues. The CDR3 protein is CASSPHSASTGGNF. CDR3 DNA sequence: TGTGCCAGCAGCCCCCATTCGGCGTCAACAGGGGGAAACTTC.

Regarding this clone: The sample holds other DNA sequences that translate to the same CDR3. The chain joins TRBV19 to TRBJ1-1, with a weak D call TRBD1 (5 bases). The CDR3 runs 14 residues. Germline CDR1 reads LNHDA; CDR2 reads SQIVND (reference sequence). The germline V and J ends were trimmed by 1 base and 4 bases, with 10 bases remaining between them. The CDR3 is CASSIVAGITEAFF. The CDR3 DNA sequence: TGTGCCAGTAGTATAGTAGCAGGGATCACTGAAGCTTTCTTT. Full variable domain (outside the CDR3, taken from reference TRBV19 and TRBJ1-1): DGGITQSPKYLFRKEGQNVTLSCEQNLNHDAMYWYRQDPGQGLRLIYYSQIVNDFQKGDIAEGYSVSREKKESFPLTVTSAQKNPTAFYLCASSIVAGITEAFFGQGTRLTVV.

The chain has TRBV19 and TRBJ1-4, with TRBD1 identical over 8 bases. Germline assignment: CDR1 LNHDA and CDR2 SQIVND (reference sequence). Trimming took 5 bases from V and 2 from J; bases not matched to a gene: 4. This CDR3 comprises 15 residues. For the CDR3, the DNA is TGTGCCAGTAGTTTCGACAGGGGTACTAATGAAAAACTGTTTTTT. Protein: CASSFDRGTNEKLFF.

This clone has just a few counts. The chain links TRBV19 to TRBJ2-3; 8 bases fit TRBD1. The CDR3 covers 16 residues. Germline V gene data show CDR1 as LNHDA and CDR2 as SQIVND (reference sequence). V shed 3 bases, J shed 2 bases, and the junction held 7 bases outside the gene matches. The CDR3 DNA reads as TGTGCCAGTAGTATTCAGACAGGGGAAGTCACAGATACGCAGTATTTT. Translating gives CASSIQTGEVTDTQYF.

The rearrangement links TRBV10-3 to TRBJ2-1; possibly TRBD2 for D (6 bases). Germline CDR1 is ENHRY and CDR2 is SYGVKD. The CDR3 runs to 15 residues. V gave up 6 bases and J gave up 4 bases, with 16 bases separating them. The CDR3 here is CAIRGSSVVYNEQFF. The CDR3, as DNA: TGTGCCATCAGGGGGTCTAGCGTTGTTTACAATGAGCAGTTCTTC.

By frequency in the sample, this clone is medium-sized. The chain couples TRBV5-6 to TRBJ2-2; D may be TRBD2 (5 bases). V dropped 3 bases and J dropped 7 bases, with 10 bases sitting between them. CDR1 is SGHDT and CDR2 is YYEEEE in the germline V gene. This CDR3 comprises 13 residues. CDR3 residues: CASSWERSGELFF. The CDR3 DNA is TGTGCCAGCAGCTGGGAGAGGAGCGGGGAGCTGTTTTTT.

In DNA form, the CDR3 reads TGTGCCAGCAGCTTGAAACCGGGACAGCGGTTTTCCTACGAGCAGTACTTC. This codes for CASSLKPGQRFSYEQYF. The chain combines TRBV5-6 with TRBJ2-7; 7 nucleotides align to TRBD1. The CDR3 runs to 17 residues. With 1 base clipped from V and 1 base from J, the junction kept 11 bases outside the gene matches. Germline V gene sequence: CDR1 SGHDT, CDR2 YYEEEE.

The chain uses TRBV27 and TRBJ2-7; TRBD2 aligns across 7 bases. Germline V gene sequence: CDR1 MNHEY, CDR2 SMNVEV (reference sequence). The ends lost 6 bases at V and 2 bases at J; junction bases unmatched: 10. The CDR3 has 15 residues. The CDR3 protein is CASSLRASGTYEQYF. CDR3 nucleotides: TGTGCCAGCAGCCTTAGGGCTAGCGGAACCTACGAGCAGTACTTC.

The rearrangement links TRBV6-1 to TRBJ1-4; D uncertain. Per the germline V gene, CDR1 is MNHNS and CDR2 is SASEGT. V was cut by 7 bases and J by 8 bases, with 11 bases left in between. The CDR3 is made up of 12 amino acids. The CDR3 is CASISGGEKLFF. CDR3 coding DNA: TGTGCCAGCATCTCAGGTGGGGAAAAACTGTTTTTT.

V gene TRBV7-9 combines with J gene TRBJ2-7; D is unresolved. The V end was cut by 8 bases, the J end by 3 bases, with 8 bases between. The CDR3 spans 11 residues. Germline V lookup: CDR1 SEHNR, CDR2 FQNEAQ (reference sequence). Here the CDR3 DNA reads TGTGCCAGCGGGCGATTCTACGAGCAGTACTTC. Its protein product is CASGRFYEQYF.

The genes are TRBV6-1 and TRBJ1-2; tentatively, D is TRBD1 (6 bases). The V and J ends lost 5 bases and 7 bases respectively, with 11 bases between them. CDR3 length: 12 residues. Germline assignment: CDR1 MNHNS and CDR2 SASEGT. The CDR3 spells CASSPGEGGYTF. The CDR3 nucleotides are TGTGCCAGCAGTCCAGGGGAGGGTGGCTACACCTTC.

The table lists this clone with a count of one. This chain joins TRBV5-4 and TRBJ2-3; 7 nucleotides match TRBD1. The J segment lost 3 bases and the V segment lost 4 bases, leaving 8 bases of the junction unmatched. Germline-derived CDR1 and CDR2 are SGHNT and YYREEE (reference sequence). This CDR3 has 15 amino acids. The CDR3 region has the DNA TGTGCCAGCAGCGTGACAGGGTTGGAGACAGATACGCAGTATTTT. Translated, it gives CASSVTGLETDTQYF.

About this clone: The junction shows a germline mismatch at one end, possibly a read error. V usage is TRBV7-9 and J usage is TRBJ1-1, with D hard to call. Germline lookup yields CDR1 SEHNR and CDR2 FQNEAQ (reference sequence). CDR3 length: 12 amino acids. The CDR3 sequence: CSSSLPSTEAFF. CDR3 in DNA: TGTTCCAGCAGCTTACCTAGTACTGAAGCTTTCTTT.

The chain joins TRBV7-9 to TRBJ1-5; D may be TRBD1 (6 bases). Per the germline V gene, CDR1 is SEHNR and CDR2 is FQNEAQ (reference sequence). The CDR3 length is 14 residues. V gave up 5 bases and J gave up 3 bases, with 11 bases separating them. CDR3 amino acids: CASSPRDINQPQHF. Here the CDR3 DNA reads TGTGCCAGCAGCCCCAGGGACATCAATCAGCCCCAGCATTTT. The variable domain in full, with the rest retrieved from reference TRBV7-9 and TRBJ1-5, is DTGVSQNPRHKITKRGQNVTFRCDPISEHNRLYWYRQTLGQGPEFLTYFQNEAQLEKSRLLSDRFSAERPKGSFSTLEIQRTEQGDSAMYLCASSPRDINQPQHFGDGTRLSIL.